This TCR beta chain was found in a study of PD-1 blockade in classical Hodgkin lymphoma. Study-wide results and caveats: Patients who began taking nivolumab under 1 year after ASCT were left out. Significantly greater TCR diversity emerged by C4D1 in CD4+ cells but not CD8+ cells. Newly diagnosed patients were said to have less baseline TCR diversity than healthy donors did. Differences between repertoires have undefined causes, possibly disease activity or prior therapy.

With regard to this clone: Its cognate antigen is unknown.

Time point here: cycle 4 day 1 (C4D1), after more than five weeks of nivolumab. Each patient experienced a relapse that followed autologous stem cell transplantation, and brentuximab vedotin exposure varied. Sequencing used immunoSEQ multiplex PCR; TCRdb keeps in-frame clones, though not all of them. The table records approximately 38,000 clones, over 70% of them present only once. The receptor was isolated from a human donor with classical Hodgkin lymphoma. Sequenced here: peripheral blood mononuclear cells (PBMCs), sampled before the fourth cycle of nivolumab.

For the CDR3, the DNA is TGTGCCAGCAGTTGGACAGGGAATCAGCCCCAGCATTTT. This translates into CASSWTGNQPQHF. The rearrangement uses TRBV27 and TRBJ1-5; 8 positions match TRBD1. Germline V gives CDR1 MNHEY, CDR2 SMNVEV (reference sequence). This CDR3 spans 13 amino acids. V trimming: 4 bases; J trimming: 4 bases; junction bases outside the gene matches: 0.